The T cell receptor (beta chain) described here comes from a study of blood T cells in healthy people across ages. The CDR3 is 11 residues long. V lost 4 bases and J 14 bases, leaving 12 bases between the germline ends. A J-beta primer mix and a sample-barcoded 5' primer were used in a second PCR of roughly 6 to 11 cycles. TCRdb recomputed calls from the 5' RACE reads with MiXCR, one row per CDR3 protein. The sample holds 1 million or so distinct CDR3 sequences, around 27% seen once. These same data were also listed under a study on T cells of mothers and their children.

Sequencing was performed on blood. The chain is built from TRBV12-3 or TRBV12-4 and TRBJ1-5; perhaps TRBD1 as D (5 bases). This TCR came from a girl aged 2 to 9 in good health. CDR3 nucleotide sequence: TGTGCCAGCAGTTGCGGGACCGACGAGCATTTT. Translated, it gives CASSCGTDEHF.